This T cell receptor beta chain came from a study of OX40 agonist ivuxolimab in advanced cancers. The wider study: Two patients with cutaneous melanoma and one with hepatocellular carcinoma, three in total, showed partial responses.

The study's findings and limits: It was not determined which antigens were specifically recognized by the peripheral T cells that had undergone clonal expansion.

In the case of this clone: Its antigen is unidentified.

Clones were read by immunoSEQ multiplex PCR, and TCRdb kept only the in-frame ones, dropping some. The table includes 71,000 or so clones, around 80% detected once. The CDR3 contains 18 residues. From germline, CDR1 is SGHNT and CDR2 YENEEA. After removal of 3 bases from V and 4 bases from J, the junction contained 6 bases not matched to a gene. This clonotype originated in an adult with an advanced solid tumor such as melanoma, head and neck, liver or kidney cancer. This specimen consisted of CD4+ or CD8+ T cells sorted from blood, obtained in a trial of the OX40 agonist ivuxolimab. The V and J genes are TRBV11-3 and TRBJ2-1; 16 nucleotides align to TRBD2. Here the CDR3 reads CASSFKGLAGGPYNEQFF. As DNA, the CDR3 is TGTGCCAGCAGCTTTAAGGGACTAGCGGGAGGGCCGTACAATGAGCAGTTCTTC.